The T cell receptor beta chain under discussion was sequenced for a study of metastatic and nonmetastatic thyroid tumors. Among the patients, none had received any treatment before thyroid surgery. The V and J ends lost 3 bases and 7 bases, in that order; junction bases with no gene match: 9. In germline, CDR1 is DFQATT, CDR2 SNEGSKA (reference sequence). This CDR3 is built from 14 residues. Study results and caveats: Significantly greater TCR beta diversity was reportedly found in malignant thyroid tumors than in benign nodules (in blood and tumor).

This clone qualifies as large. Its antigen is not known. In the original workflow: The study took CDR3 differences across clinicopathological groups and made a distant-metastasis classifier for papillary thyroid cancer from them. TCRdb reanalyzed the PCR reads via MiXCR. None of the V and J calls come from the authors' own analysis; TCRdb made them. The data contain around 10,000 clones, 20% to 30% of them singletons. Source material: tumor tissue. The TCR sequence derives from a female donor with papillary thyroid cancer or a benign thyroid nodule (not recorded which). Some clones in this sample may be carry-over from other donors' samples. The gene calls are TRBV20-1 and TRBJ1-5; 7 bases fit TRBD1. In DNA form, the CDR3 reads TGCAGTGCTAGGCGACAGGGCCACCGACAGCCCCAGCATTTT. Translation gives CSARRQGHRQPQHF.